This TCR beta chain was captured by sequencing in a study of T-cell memory formation after mild COVID-19. After 5'RACE with constant-segment primers, TCR alpha and TCR beta cDNA libraries carrying sample barcodes and UMIs were obtained. TCRdb analysed the 5' RACE reads with MiXCR anew, one entry per CDR3 protein. This table holds a few hundred thousand distinct CDR3 sequences, over 25% found once. The CDR3 covers 14 residues. Trimming took 2 bases from V and 2 from J, leaving 10 bases between them. Germline V gives CDR1 ENHRY, CDR2 SYGVKD. The sequencing input was PBMCs or a T cell subset sorted from them (not recorded which). The V gene is TRBV10-3, the J gene TRBJ2-7; D is ambiguous. The clonotype originates from an adult woman who had mild COVID-19 (a few samples of this study predate the infection). Cell type and time point are not known. The CDR3 coding sequence is TGTGCCATCAGTGAGAGCTCAGCCCCCTACGAGCAGTACTTC. Amino acids: CAISESSAPYEQYF.